This TCR beta chain emerged from a study of blood T cells in healthy people across ages. The use of a sample-barcoded 5' primer and a J-beta primer mix characterized a second PCR of roughly 6 to 11 cycles. MiXCR, run by TCRdb on the 5' RACE reads, gives a single entry per CDR3 protein. The sample yields about 1.5 million distinct CDR3 sequences, 42% seen once. For this clonotype: A much larger clone sits a single nucleotide away, making a read error possible.

Donors ranged from 6 to 90 years old and were healthy Caucasians in Russia. The CDR3 is 17 residues long. CDR1 SQVTM and CDR2 ANQGSEA come from the germline V gene. Sequencing was performed on blood. This chain links TRBV29-1 with TRBJ2-5, with TRBD2 matching 14 bases. The J call may be faulty, since TRBJ2-1 better matches the DNA end. This TCR derives from a woman aged 18 to 35 in good health. In DNA form, the CDR3 reads TGCAGCGTTGCCGGGACTAGCGGGGGATTCGTCCAAGAGACCCAGTTCTTC. Translating gives CSVAGTSGGFVQETQFF.